One and the same sample provided the 24 T cell receptor beta chains below, sequenced in a study of T cells after yellow fever vaccination (dated by TCRdb to between 2018 and 2021). The sample's treatment or condition label, decoded: live attenuated yellow fever vaccine strain. Receptor amplification or capture employed 5' RACE. The instrument given in TCRdb is Illumina HiSeq 2500. The raw public reads went through TCRdb reprocessing: fastp at Q25, MiXCR clone calling, in-frame beta chains kept. Each CDR3 protein appears once, grouped with its most common genes and DNA. The sample table lists about 400,000 distinct CDR3 sequences, around 6.4% of them with a count of one. The leading ten clones occupy over 14% of the sample. The input for sequencing was PBMCs, taken 5 days after the yellow fever booster vaccination. The receptors here all came from a man aged 30 to 39 who received the YFV17D yellow fever vaccine.

This rearrangement joins TRBV12-3 or TRBV12-4 to TRBJ2-7; no clear D. V was shortened by 1 base and J by 6 bases, with 7 bases between the two germline ends. The CDR3 has 12 residues. CDR3 amino acids: CASSLEGFEQYF. As DNA, the CDR3 is TGTGCCAGCAGTTTAGAAGGTTTCGAGCAGTACTTC.

This clonotype occurred many times. J is TRBJ2-2 and V is TRBV12-3 or TRBV12-4; TRBD2 might be the D (5 bases). V was shortened by 2 bases and J by 4 bases, with 14 bases between the two germline ends. The CDR3 covers 16 residues. The CDR3 sequence is CASSLMGQRRTGELFF. CDR3 nucleotides: TGTGCCAGCAGTTTAATGGGCCAGCGGCGCACCGGGGAGCTGTTTTTT.

This clonotype showed up just a few times. CDR3 region: CASSWGANYNEQFF. In nucleotides, the CDR3 is TGTGCCAGCAGCTGGGGGGCTAACTACAATGAGCAGTTCTTC. The V call is TRBV7-2, the J call TRBJ2-1; D might be TRBD1 or TRBD2, each matching 6 bases. Germline lookup yields CDR1 SGHTA and CDR2 FQGNSA. The CDR3 covers 14 residues. Deletions cut 4 bases from V and 3 bases from J, with 10 bases between.

This clonotype was seen at least ten times. The rearrangement uses TRBV20-1 and TRBJ2-3, with TRBD2 identical over 9 bases. The CDR3 runs 13 residues. Germline CDR1 DFQATT, CDR2 SNEGSKA (reference sequence). V gave up 5 bases and J gave up 3 bases; unmatched junction bases: 3. The CDR3 loop reads CSAVAGVTDTQYF. The CDR3 nucleotides read TGCAGTGCTGTAGCGGGAGTGACAGATACGCAGTATTTT.

In its sample, this clonotype was seen a few times. This chain links TRBV5-4 with TRBJ2-2; D is possibly TRBD2 (6 bases). The CDR3 loop spans 14 amino acids. The germline CDR1 and CDR2 sequences are SGHNT and YYREEE (reference sequence). Trimming stripped 10 bases from V and 0 bases from J, with 13 bases between. As DNA, the CDR3 is TGTGCCCAAAGCCTAGCGTCGAACACCGGGGAGCTGTTTTTT. The encoded protein is CAQSLASNTGELFF.

The chain joins TRBV18 to TRBJ2-5; 8 bases are a match to TRBD1. Per germline, CDR1 KGHSH and CDR2 LQKENI. There are 15 residues in the CDR3. The ends lost 0 bases at V and 2 bases at J; junction bases unmatched: 2. This CDR3 is CASSPPGQVQETQYF. In DNA form, the CDR3 reads TGTGCCAGCTCACCACCGGGACAGGTACAAGAGACCCAGTACTTC.

This clonotype was detected only a few times. The V and J genes are TRBV20-1 and TRBJ1-5; the D is unclear. There are 14 residues in the CDR3. CDR1 and CDR2 (germline): DFQATT, SNEGSKA (reference sequence). V was trimmed by 3 bases and J by 3 bases, leaving 12 bases between them. The CDR3 DNA reads as TGCAGTGCTAGTGGGCCGGAGTACAATCAGCCCCAGCATTTT. The encoded protein is CSASGPEYNQPQHF.

This clonotype was counted many times. The J gene is TRBJ2-5, the V gene TRBV10-3; 7 positions agree with TRBD2. This CDR3 comprises 14 residues. The ends lost 10 bases at V and 2 bases at J; junction bases unmatched: 10. CDR1 is ENHRY, CDR2 SYGVKD, per germline. The CDR3 nucleotides are TGTGCCAGCATGCCTGCTAGCGGACAAGAGACCCAGTACTTC. Translating it yields CASMPASGQETQYF.

Ten or more counts support this clonotype. The chain is built from TRBV5-4 and TRBJ2-7; 9 bases match TRBD1. J lost 2 bases, V lost 5 bases, and 8 bases had no gene match. The CDR3 consists of 15 residues. Looked up from germline, CDR1 is SGHNT and CDR2 is YYREEE (reference sequence). The CDR3 nucleotides read TGTGCCAGCAGTTCCACAGGGGGCGCTGCCTACGAGCAGTACTTC. As protein: CASSSTGGAAYEQYF.

With respect to this clonotype: This sequence may be a read error, since a much larger clone differs from it by one base. The CDR3 region is CSARDWREVKDMQYF. The CDR3 DNA reads TGCAGTGCTAGAGATTGGCGGGAGGTTAAAGATATGCAGTATTTT. The rearrangement links TRBV20-1 to TRBJ2-3, with TRBD2 identical over 8 bases. The CDR3 spans 15 residues. Germline V gives CDR1 DFQATT, CDR2 SNEGSKA (reference sequence).

This clonotype came up many times. The V gene is TRBV7-2, the J gene TRBJ2-4, with D tentatively TRBD2 (6 bases). This CDR3 is 16 amino acids long. The V gene's germline CDR1 is SGHTA and CDR2 FQGNSA. Trimming shortened V by 4 bases and J by 1 base, and 14 bases separated the two germline ends. The chain's CDR3 is CASSSASAGAKNIQYF. The CDR3 DNA sequence: TGTGCCAGCAGCTCGGCGAGCGCGGGGGCCAAAAACATTCAGTACTTC.

V and J are TRBV9 and TRBJ2-1; perhaps TRBD2 as D (6 bases). The germline V gene encodes CDR1 SGDLS and CDR2 YYNGEE. CDR3 length: 15 amino acids. The V end was cut by 0 bases, the J end by 9 bases, with 16 bases between. The DNA for the CDR3 is TGTGCCAGCAGCGTAGTTGGTACTAGCTCCCCTGAGCAGTTCTTC. The encoded protein is CASSVVGTSSPEQFF.

This clonotype was counted between two and nine times. The rearrangement uses TRBV20-1 and TRBJ1-5; D is uncertain. CDR3 size: 12 residues. Germline V gene data show CDR1 as DFQATT and CDR2 as SNEGSKA (reference sequence). V lost 3 bases and J 1 base, leaving 4 bases between the germline ends. CDR3 in amino acids: CSASSSNQPQHF. For the CDR3, the DNA is TGCAGTGCTAGTAGCAGCAATCAGCCCCAGCATTTT.

This clonotype was observed a handful of times. This chain connects TRBV18 to TRBJ2-5, with D perhaps matching TRBD2 (5 bases). The V end was cut by 0 bases, the J end by 5 bases, with 13 bases between. CDR3 length equals 15 residues. Germline V gives CDR1 KGHSH, CDR2 LQKENI. The CDR3 region is CASSPPSARWETQYF. CDR3 DNA sequence: TGTGCCAGCTCACCACCTAGCGCCCGCTGGGAGACCCAGTACTTC.

This clonotype was recorded only once. The chain carries TRBV12-3 or TRBV12-4 and TRBJ2-1; 9 bases match TRBD2. CDR3 size: 15 residues. V dropped 1 base and J dropped 5; count of bases not matched to a gene: 3. CDR3 amino acids: CASSLVSSGNNEQFF. The CDR3 coding sequence is TGTGCCAGCAGTTTAGTGTCTAGCGGGAACAATGAGCAGTTCTTC.

This clonotype was counted between two and nine times. The chain recombines TRBV23-1 with TRBJ2-7; D is unclear. TRBV23-1 is noted as an ORF with a role that remains uncertain. This CDR3 region has 14 residues. V was pared by 2 bases and J by 8 bases, with 16 bases between. The CDR3 DNA reads TGCGCCAGCAGTCAACTAGGTTTCTCTATGAAGCAGTACTTC. This translates into CASSQLGFSMKQYF.

This clonotype was seen ten or more times. This chain connects TRBV5-6 to TRBJ2-1; 11 nucleotides match TRBD2. V shed 0 bases and J 8 bases; nucleotides not matched to a gene: 4. The CDR3 is 15 amino acids. The germline gives CDR1 SGHDT, CDR2 YYEEEE. In nucleotides, the CDR3 is TGTGCCAGCAGCTTGGCGACTAGCGGGATGCATGAGCAGTTCTTC. Its translation is CASSLATSGMHEQFF.

There are a few counts of this clonotype. This chain connects TRBV20-1 to TRBJ2-2; 10 bases are shared with TRBD2. J lost 8 bases, V lost 6 bases, and 15 bases had no gene match. CDR3 size: 16 residues. In germline, CDR1 is DFQATT, CDR2 SNEGSKA (reference sequence). The CDR3 DNA is TGCAGTGCCCCCACGGGACTAGCGCCACGGCGTGGGGAGCTGTTTTTT. This encodes CSAPTGLAPRRGELFF.

This clonotype was recorded a few times. The J gene is TRBJ2-1, the V gene TRBV11-2; D gene uncertain. The CDR3 totals 15 residues. From germline, CDR1 is SGHAT and CDR2 FQNNGV. V dropped 5 bases and J dropped 8 bases, with 19 bases sitting between them. CDR3 DNA: TGTGCCAGCAGCCGAGAACGCTCTTTACTGGATGAGCAGTTCTTC. It yields the protein CASSRERSLLDEQFF.

The chain links TRBV12-3 or TRBV12-4 to TRBJ1-3; D unclear. Trimming shortened V by 6 bases and J by 1 base, and 7 bases separated the two germline ends. CDR3 length: 13 residues. The CDR3 region is CASRVASGNTIYF. CDR3 DNA: TGTGCCAGCAGGGTGGCGTCTGGAAACACCATATATTTT.

In its sample, this clonotype was seen a few times. V usage is TRBV19 and J usage is TRBJ2-1; D is perhaps TRBD2 (6 bases). The V gene's germline CDR1 is LNHDA and CDR2 SQIVND (reference sequence). CDR3 size: 16 residues. V was shortened by 3 bases and J by 5 bases, with 17 bases between the two germline ends. The CDR3 coding sequence is TGTGCCAGTAGTATTGGGGGGTTCGGTAGGGACAATGAGCAGTTCTTC. Encoded protein: CASSIGGFGRDNEQFF.

This clonotype was observed at least ten times. The V and J genes are TRBV7-2 and TRBJ2-5; no clear D gene. V lost 5 bases to trimming and J lost 8 bases, with 18 bases between them. CDR1 SGHTA and CDR2 FQGNSA come from the germline V gene. The CDR3 contains 14 residues. The CDR3 DNA is TGTGCCAGCAGCGAACCTCGAGGCCTGGTCACCCAGTACTTC. It yields the protein CASSEPRGLVTQYF.

The chain is built from TRBV30 and TRBJ2-5; a possible D gene is TRBD2 (5 bases). CDR3 length equals 13 residues. The germline V gene has CDR1 GTSNPN and CDR2 SVGIG (reference sequence). V gave up 7 bases and J gave up 4 bases, with 16 bases separating them. CDR3 in DNA: TGTGCCTCGGACCGAGGGTTGGGAGAGACCCAGTACTTC. Translating it yields CASDRGLGETQYF. Based on the CDR3 plus reference TRBV30 and TRBJ2-5, the full variable domain is SQTIHQWPATLVQPVGSPLSLECTVEGTSNPNLYWYRQAAGRGLQLLFYSVGIGQISSEVPQNLSASRPQDRQFILSSKKLLLSDSGFYLCASDRGLGETQYFGPGTRLLVL.

This clonotype was observed many times. The chain joins TRBV6-5 to TRBJ2-7, with 8 bases fitting TRBD2. This CDR3 contains 16 residues. Trimming removed 2 bases from V and 4 bases from J; junction bases left unmatched: 10. The germline CDR1 and CDR2 sequences are MNHEY and SVGAGI. CDR3 amino acids: CASSYIGRASKYEQYF. The DNA for the CDR3 is TGTGCCAGCAGTTACATCGGGAGGGCCTCCAAGTACGAGCAGTACTTC.